This is a list of T cell receptor beta chains from one sample in a study of blood T cell repertoires in COVID-19. Repertoires were generated with immunoSEQ multiplex PCR, while TCRdb's copy carries only in-frame clones and drops some. The sample shows 200,000 to 300,000 clones, 75% to 90% of them seen only once. The material sequenced was peripheral blood. The source is a young woman who had recovered from COVID-19. CDR3s include the opening cysteine and the closing phenylalanine or tryptophan.

>TRBV7-9
CASSSGQGSSNQPQHF
>TRBV5-1
CASTAAAQGAGYESPLHF
>TRBV15
CATSRDWKGIYGYTF
>TRBV28
CASSPPAGGRETDTQYF
>TRBV7-2
CASSSDRGRTEAFF
>TRBV18
CASSKTVGQGRYEQYF
>TRBV4-3
CASSLGTWETQYF
>TRBV19
CASSTLAGARTDTQYF
>TRBV9
CASSVGQGRYEQYF
>TRBV7-9
CASSLQGEKLFF
>TRBV2
CASSDTSSYEQYF
>TRBV6-5
CASRKDRNQPQHF
>TRBV7-2
CASSVGQGVTEAFF
>TRBV4-1
CASSLGDEQFF
>TRBV2
CASRGLPYEQYF
>TRBV24-1
CATSDPAPLDRGGYGYTF
>TRBV3-1/TRBV3-2
CASSQRHAGADTQYF
>TRBV11-2
CASSLTSYEQYF
>TRBV9
CASSVDVGQDEQFF
>TRBV7-9
CASSPPPGGTYEQYF
>TRBV6-6
CASSRGVGNEQFF
>TRBV5-1
CASSTGTGANIQYF
>TRBV19
CASSASGFRGQPQHF
>TRBV20-1
CSARPDNEQFF
>TRBV2
CASRIGTGNSPLHF
>TRBV5-4
CASSPGGGTGELFF
>TRBV12-3/TRBV12-4
CASSLFSSYEQYF
>TRBV3-1/TRBV3-2
CASSQDRRSSYEQYF
>TRBV2
CASSEVRVGTDTQYF
>TRBV7-8
CASSRVGTGRISGNTIYF
>TRBV19
CASRTGTGRQPQHF
>TRBV5-1
CASSLGADSPLHF
>TRBV19
CASRARGSDGYTF
>TRBV5-1
CASSLGRDSLEAFF
>TRBV15
CATSRVPLDRGFTNYGYTF
>TRBV6-5
CASSQSGGGSTQYF
>TRBV7-2
CASSPQRGDQETQYF
>TRBV7-6
CASSSQGRIDHSTDTQYF
>TRBV12-3/TRBV12-4
CASSRNRGTEQYF
>TRBV24-1
CATQTENTGELFF
>TRBV11-2
CASSLDGQGAKYTGELFF
>TRBV6-5
CASSYYRADTQYF
>TRBV5-3
CARSHTGITAEAFF
>TRBV25-1
CASAGTGVNTEAFF
>TRBV24-1
CATSDATGVTDTQYF
>TRBV2
CASSVPRDTPNYGYTF
>TRBV4-1
CASSPNLLPAHSHNEQFF
>TRBV6-2/TRBV6-3
CASSSGTGARDTQYF
>TRBV4-2
CAGSPREGSNTEAFF
>TRBV2
CASSEATGVGANTEAFF
>TRBV29-1
CSVELAGVEQFF
>TRBV6-5
CASSYGVGTQAFF
>TRBV5-1
CASSLGEYNEQFF
>TRBV9
CASSVGVRRGDNSPLHF
>TRBV6-6
CATTYTSTGGYGYTF